This record covers a single TCR beta chain. RNA transcripts yielded amplified TCR beta CDR3 regions. First-round RT-PCR of the TCR CDR3 relied on the HTBI primer set. From the multiplex PCR reads, TCRdb called clonotypes with MiXCR, one entry per CDR3 protein. The table records roughly 96,000 distinct CDR3 sequences, around 50% of them present only once. This specimen belongs to a study of T cells in Graves' hyperthyroidism and ophthalmopathy. The germline V gene encodes CDR1 LNHNV and CDR2 YYDKDF (reference sequence). The ends lost 3 bases at V and 4 bases at J; junction bases unmatched: 6. The CDR3 runs to 15 residues.

The chain links TRBV15 to TRBJ2-5; the match to TRBD1 covers 9 bases. The sequence came from a woman aged 40-49 years with Graves' hyperthyroidism. The sample was blood. DNA of the CDR3: TGTGCCACCAGCAGCTCTCCGGGACAGGGAGAGACCCAGTACTTC. It is translated as CATSSSPGQGETQYF.